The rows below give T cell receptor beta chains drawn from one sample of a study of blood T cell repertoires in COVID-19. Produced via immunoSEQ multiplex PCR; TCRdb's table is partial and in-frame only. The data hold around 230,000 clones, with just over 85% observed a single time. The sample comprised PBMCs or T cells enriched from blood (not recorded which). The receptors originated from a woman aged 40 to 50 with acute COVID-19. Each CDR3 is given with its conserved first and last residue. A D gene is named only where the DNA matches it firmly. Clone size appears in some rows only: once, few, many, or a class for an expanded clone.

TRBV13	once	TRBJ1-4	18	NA	TGTGCCAGCAGTCCAGGGTTTTTCCCCCCACTCGAGAATGAAAAACTGTTTTTT	CASSPGFFPPLENEKLFF
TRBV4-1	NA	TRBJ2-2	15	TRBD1	TGCGCCAGCAGCCCTCGACAGGGAAGGGGCGGGGAGCTGTTTTTT	CASSPRQGRGGELFF
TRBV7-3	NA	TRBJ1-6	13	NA	TGTGCCAGCAGCCGAACCGAGGTTTCACCCCTCCACTTT	CASSRTEVSPLHF
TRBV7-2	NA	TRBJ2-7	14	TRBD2	TGTGCCAGCAGCACTAGCGGGGGGGCGTACGAGCAGTACTTC	CASSTSGGAYEQYF
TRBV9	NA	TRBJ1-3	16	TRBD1	TGTGCCAGCAGCTCAATTACAGGGGGCTCTGGAAACACCATATATTTT	CASSSITGGSGNTIYF
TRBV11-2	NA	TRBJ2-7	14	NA	TGTGCCAGCAGCTTAGTCTCGGGGGATCATGGGCAGTACTTC	CASSLVSGDHGQYF
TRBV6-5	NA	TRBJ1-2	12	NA	TGTGCCAGCAGTTACCAGGACAGTGGCTACACCTTC	CASSYQDSGYTF
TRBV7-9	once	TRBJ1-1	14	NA	TGTGCCAGCAGCAAACTTTCGCTGAACACTGAAGCTTTCTTT	CASSKLSLNTEAFF
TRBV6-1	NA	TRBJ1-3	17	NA	TGTGCCAGCAGTGCGGTTAGTACAGGGTGGTCTGGAAACACCATATATTTT	CASSAVSTGWSGNTIYF
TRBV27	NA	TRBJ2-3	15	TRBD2	TGTGCCAGCAGTCTATTAGCGGGGGCCCCAGATACGCAGTATTTT	CASSLLAGAPDTQYF
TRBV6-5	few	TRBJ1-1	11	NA	TGTGCCAGCAGTTACGGACGTAGCGTTTTCTTT	CASSYGRSVFF
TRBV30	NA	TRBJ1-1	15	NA	TGTGCCTGGAGTGTACTTAAGGGAGCGAACACTGAAGCTTTCTTT	CAWSVLKGANTEAFF
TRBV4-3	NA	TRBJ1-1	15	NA	TGCGCCAGCAGCCAAGTCGAGACGGGGAACACTGAAGCTTTCTTT	CASSQVETGNTEAFF
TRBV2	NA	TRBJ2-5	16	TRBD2	TGTGCCAGCAGTGAATCCCTCGCTAGCGGGGGAGAGACCCAGTACTTC	CASSESLASGGETQYF
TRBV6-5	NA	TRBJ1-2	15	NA	TGTGCCAGCAGTTACTCGGACAGCCATAACTATGGCTACACCTTC	CASSYSDSHNYGYTF
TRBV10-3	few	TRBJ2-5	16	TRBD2	TGTGCCATCAGTGATGGGGGACTAGCGGGGGCGGAGACCCAGTACTTC	CAISDGGLAGAETQYF
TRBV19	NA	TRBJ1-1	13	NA	TGTGCCAGTATCCAGGGGTTCGGCACTGAAGCTTTCTTT	CASIQGFGTEAFF
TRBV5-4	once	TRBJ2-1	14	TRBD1	TGTGCCAGCAGCTCGGACAGGGAGCTGAATGAGCAGTTCTTC	CASSSDRELNEQFF
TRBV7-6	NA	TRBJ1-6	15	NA	TGTGCCAGCAGCCCCACGGGACAAAATAATTCACCCCTCCACTTT	CASSPTGQNNSPLHF
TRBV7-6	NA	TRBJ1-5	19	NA	TGTGCCAGCAGCTCCGGGCCCCCCAGAGGGTACTCTAGCAATCAGCCCCAGCATTTT	CASSSGPPRGYSSNQPQHF
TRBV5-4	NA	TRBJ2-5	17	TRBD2	TGTGCCAGCAGCTTGAATAGTCTAGCGGGGGACCAAGAGACCCAGTACTTC	CASSLNSLAGDQETQYF
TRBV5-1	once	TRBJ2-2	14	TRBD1	TGCGCCAGCAGCGGTCACAGGGGGACCGGGGAGCTGTTTTTT	CASSGHRGTGELFF
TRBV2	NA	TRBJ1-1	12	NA	TGTGCCACGCTGCGGGAGAACACTGAAGCTTTCTTT	CATLRENTEAFF
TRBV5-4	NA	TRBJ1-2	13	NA	TGTGCCAGCAGCTTGGAACAGTCGTATGGCTACACCTTC	CASSLEQSYGYTF
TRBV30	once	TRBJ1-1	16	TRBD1	TGTGCCGGGGTCTTGCCGGGAGGGGGCCTTCTCGCTGAAGCTTTCTTT	CAGVLPGGGLLAEAFF
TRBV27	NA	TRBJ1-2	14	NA	TGTGCCAGCAGTTTGAGGGAGATGGACTATGGCTACACCTTC	CASSLREMDYGYTF
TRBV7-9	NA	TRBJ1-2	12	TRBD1	TGTGCCAGCAGCCGGCGGGACAGCGGCTACACCTTC	CASSRRDSGYTF
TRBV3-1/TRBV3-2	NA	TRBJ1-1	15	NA	TGTGCCAGCAGCCAAGCGGGGGACCCGAGCACTGAAGCTTTCTTT	CASSQAGDPSTEAFF